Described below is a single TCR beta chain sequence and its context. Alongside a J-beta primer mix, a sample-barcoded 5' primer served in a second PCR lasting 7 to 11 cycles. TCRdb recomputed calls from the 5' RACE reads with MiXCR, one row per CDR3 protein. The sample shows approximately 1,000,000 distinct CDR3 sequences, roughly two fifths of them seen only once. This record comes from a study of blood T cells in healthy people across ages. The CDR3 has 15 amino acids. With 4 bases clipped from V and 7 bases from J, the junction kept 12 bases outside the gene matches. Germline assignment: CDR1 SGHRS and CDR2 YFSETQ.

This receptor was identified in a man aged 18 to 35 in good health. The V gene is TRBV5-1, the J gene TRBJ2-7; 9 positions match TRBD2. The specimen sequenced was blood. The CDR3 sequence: CASSIPGLAYNEQYF. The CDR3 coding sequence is TGCGCCAGCAGCATACCGGGACTAGCTTACAATGAGCAGTACTTC. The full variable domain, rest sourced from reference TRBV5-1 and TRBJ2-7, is KAGVTQTPRYLIKTRGQQVTLSCSPISGHRSVSWYQQTPGQGLQFLFEYFSETQRNKGNFPGRFSGRQFSNSRSEMNVSTLELGDSALYLCASSIPGLAYNEQYFGPGTRLTVT.